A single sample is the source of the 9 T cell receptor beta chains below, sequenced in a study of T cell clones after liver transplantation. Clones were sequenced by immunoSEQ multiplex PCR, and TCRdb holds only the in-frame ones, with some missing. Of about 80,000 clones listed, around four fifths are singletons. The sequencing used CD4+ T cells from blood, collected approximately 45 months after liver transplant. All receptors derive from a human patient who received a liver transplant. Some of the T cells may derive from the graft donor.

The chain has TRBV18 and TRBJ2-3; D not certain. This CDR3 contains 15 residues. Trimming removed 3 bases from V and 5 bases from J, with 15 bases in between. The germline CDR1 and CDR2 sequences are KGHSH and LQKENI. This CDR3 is CASSPGGPRGDTQYF. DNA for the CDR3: TGTGCCAGCTCACCGGGCGGACCAAGAGGAGATACGCAGTATTTT.

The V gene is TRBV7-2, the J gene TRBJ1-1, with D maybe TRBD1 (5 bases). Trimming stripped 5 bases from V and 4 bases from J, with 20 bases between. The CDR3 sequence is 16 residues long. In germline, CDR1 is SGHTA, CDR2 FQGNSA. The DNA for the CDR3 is TGTGCCAGCAGCCCCGACAGTCTTAGCGGGCGCACTGAAGCTTTCTTT. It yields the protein CASSPDSLSGRTEAFF. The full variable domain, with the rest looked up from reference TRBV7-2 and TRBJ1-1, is GAGVSQSPSNKVTEKGKDVELRCDPISGHTALYWYRQSLGQGLEFLIYFQGNSAPDKSGLPSDRFSAERTGGSVSTLTIQRTQQEDSAVYLCASSPDSLSGRTEAFFGQGTRLTVV.

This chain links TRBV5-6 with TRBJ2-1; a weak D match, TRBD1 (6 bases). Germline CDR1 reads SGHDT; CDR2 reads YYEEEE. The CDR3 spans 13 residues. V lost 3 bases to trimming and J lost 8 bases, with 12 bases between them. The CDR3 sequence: CASSYTGFDEQFF. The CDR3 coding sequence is TGTGCCAGCAGCTACACAGGGTTCGATGAGCAGTTCTTC.

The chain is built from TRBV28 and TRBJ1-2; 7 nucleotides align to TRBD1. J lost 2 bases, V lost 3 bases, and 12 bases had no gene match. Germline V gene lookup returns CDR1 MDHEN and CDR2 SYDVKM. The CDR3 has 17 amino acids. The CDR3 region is CASSFRQGGAQNYGYTF. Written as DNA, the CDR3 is TGTGCCAGCAGTTTCCGACAGGGTGGGGCCCAAAACTATGGCTACACCTTC.

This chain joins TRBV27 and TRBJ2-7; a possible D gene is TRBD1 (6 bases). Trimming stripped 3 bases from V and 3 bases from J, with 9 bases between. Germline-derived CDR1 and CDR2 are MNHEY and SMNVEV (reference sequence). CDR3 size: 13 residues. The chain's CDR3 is CASSFGQFYEQYF. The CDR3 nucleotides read TGTGCCAGCAGTTTCGGACAGTTCTACGAGCAGTACTTC.

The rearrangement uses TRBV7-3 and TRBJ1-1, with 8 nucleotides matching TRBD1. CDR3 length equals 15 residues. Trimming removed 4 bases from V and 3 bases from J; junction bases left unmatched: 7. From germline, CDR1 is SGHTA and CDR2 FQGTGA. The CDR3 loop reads CASSSQGAPDTEAFF. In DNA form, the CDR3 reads TGTGCCAGCAGCTCGCAGGGGGCGCCGGACACTGAAGCTTTCTTT.

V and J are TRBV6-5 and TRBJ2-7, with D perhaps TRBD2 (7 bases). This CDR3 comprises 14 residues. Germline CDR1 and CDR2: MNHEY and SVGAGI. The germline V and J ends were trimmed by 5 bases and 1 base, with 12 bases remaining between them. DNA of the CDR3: TGTGCCAGCAGTAGGGGGGGAAAGTCCTACGAGCAGTACTTC. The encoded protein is CASSRGGKSYEQYF.

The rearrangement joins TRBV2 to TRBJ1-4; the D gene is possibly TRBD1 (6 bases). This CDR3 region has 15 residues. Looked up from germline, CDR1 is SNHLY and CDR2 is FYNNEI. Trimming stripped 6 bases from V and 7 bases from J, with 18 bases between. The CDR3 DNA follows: TGTGCCAGCAGCCGGGACACCAGGTTGGGTGAAAAACTGTTTTTT. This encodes CASSRDTRLGEKLFF.

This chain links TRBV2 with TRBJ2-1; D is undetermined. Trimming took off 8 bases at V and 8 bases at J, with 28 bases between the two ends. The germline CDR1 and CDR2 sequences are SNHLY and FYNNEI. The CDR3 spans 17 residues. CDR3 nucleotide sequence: TGTGCCAGCGCCGTAGCCCCCTCCGGGCCTTGGATGGATGAGCAGTTCTTC. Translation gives CASAVAPSGPWMDEQFF.